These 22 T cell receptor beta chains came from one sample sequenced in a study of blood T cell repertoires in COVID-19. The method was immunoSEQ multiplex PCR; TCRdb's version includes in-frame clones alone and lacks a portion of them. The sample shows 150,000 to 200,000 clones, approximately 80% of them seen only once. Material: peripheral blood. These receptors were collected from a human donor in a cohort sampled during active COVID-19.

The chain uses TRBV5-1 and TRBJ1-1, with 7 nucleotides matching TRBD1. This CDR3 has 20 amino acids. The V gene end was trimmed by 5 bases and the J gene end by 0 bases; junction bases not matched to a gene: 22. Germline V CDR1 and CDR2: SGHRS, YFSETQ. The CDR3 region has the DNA TGCGCCAGCAGGACCCCAGGGGGTTCGTATGGGAGTCCCATGAACACTGAAGCTTTCTTT. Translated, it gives CASRTPGGSYGSPMNTEAFF.

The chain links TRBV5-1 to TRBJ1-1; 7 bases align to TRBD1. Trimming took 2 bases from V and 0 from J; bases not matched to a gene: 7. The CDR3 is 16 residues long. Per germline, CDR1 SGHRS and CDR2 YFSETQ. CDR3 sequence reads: CASSLPSRGLNTEAFF. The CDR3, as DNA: TGCGCCAGCAGCTTACCAAGTAGGGGGCTGAACACTGAAGCTTTCTTT. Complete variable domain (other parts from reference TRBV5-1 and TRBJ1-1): KAGVTQTPRYLIKTRGQQVTLSCSPISGHRSVSWYQQTPGQGLQFLFEYFSETQRNKGNFPGRFSGRQFSNSRSEMNVSTLELGDSALYLCASSLPSRGLNTEAFFGQGTRLTVV.

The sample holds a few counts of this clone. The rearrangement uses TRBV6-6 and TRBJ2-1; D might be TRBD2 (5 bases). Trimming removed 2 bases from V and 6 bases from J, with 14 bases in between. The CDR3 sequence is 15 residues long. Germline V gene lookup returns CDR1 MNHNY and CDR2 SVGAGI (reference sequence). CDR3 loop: CASSYPPDSGNEQFF. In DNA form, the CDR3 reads TGTGCCAGCAGTTACCCCCCGGACTCTGGCAATGAGCAGTTCTTC.

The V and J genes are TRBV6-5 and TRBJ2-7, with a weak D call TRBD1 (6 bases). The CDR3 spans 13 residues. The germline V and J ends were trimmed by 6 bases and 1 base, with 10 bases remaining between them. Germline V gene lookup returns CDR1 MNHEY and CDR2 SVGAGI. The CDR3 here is CASSAGQSYEQYF. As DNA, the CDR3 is TGTGCCAGCAGCGCCGGACAGTCCTACGAGCAGTACTTC.

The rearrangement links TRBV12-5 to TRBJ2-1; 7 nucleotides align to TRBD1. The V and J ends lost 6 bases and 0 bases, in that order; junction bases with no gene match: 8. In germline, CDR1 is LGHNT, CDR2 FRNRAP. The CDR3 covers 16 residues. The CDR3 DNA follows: TGTGCTAGTGGCCCCGGACAGGCTAGCTCCTACAATGAGCAGTTCTTC. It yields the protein CASGPGQASSYNEQFF.

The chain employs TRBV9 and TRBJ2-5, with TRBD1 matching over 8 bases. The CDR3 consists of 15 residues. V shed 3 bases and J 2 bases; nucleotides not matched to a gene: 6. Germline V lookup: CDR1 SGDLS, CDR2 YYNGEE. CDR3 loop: CASSAQTGDQETQYF. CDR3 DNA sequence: TGTGCCAGCAGCGCCCAGACAGGGGATCAAGAGACCCAGTACTTC.

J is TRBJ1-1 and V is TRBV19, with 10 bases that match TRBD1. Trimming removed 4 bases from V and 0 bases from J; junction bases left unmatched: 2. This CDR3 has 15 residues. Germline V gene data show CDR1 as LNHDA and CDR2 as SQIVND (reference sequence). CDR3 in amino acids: CASSKTGGMNTEAFF. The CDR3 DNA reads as TGTGCCAGTAGTAAGACAGGGGGCATGAACACTGAAGCTTTCTTT.

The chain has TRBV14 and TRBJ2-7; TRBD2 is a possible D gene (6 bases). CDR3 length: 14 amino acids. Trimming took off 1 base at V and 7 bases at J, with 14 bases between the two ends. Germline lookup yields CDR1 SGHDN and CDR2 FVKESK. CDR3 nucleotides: TGTGCCAGCAGCCAAGTCAGGTCCGCGGGGGAGCAGTACTTC. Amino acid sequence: CASSQVRSAGEQYF.

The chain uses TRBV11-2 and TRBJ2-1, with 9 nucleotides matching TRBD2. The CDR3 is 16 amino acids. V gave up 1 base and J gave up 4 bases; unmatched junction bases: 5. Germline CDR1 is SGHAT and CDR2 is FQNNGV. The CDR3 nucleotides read TGTGCCAGCAGCTTAGCGTCTCTAGCGGGATACAATGAGCAGTTCTTC. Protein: CASSLASLAGYNEQFF.

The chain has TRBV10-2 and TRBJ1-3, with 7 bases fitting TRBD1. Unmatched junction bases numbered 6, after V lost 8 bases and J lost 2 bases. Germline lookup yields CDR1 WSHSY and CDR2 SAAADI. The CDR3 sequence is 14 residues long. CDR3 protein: CASEGTDPGNTIYF. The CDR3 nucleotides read TGCGCCAGCGAGGGGACAGACCCTGGAAACACCATATATTTT.

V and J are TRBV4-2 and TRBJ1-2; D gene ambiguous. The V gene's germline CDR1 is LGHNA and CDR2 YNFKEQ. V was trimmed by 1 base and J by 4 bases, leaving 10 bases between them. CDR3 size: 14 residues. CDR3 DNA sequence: TGTGCCAGCAGCCAAGTCGTCACAGTCTATGGCTACACCTTC. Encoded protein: CASSQVVTVYGYTF.

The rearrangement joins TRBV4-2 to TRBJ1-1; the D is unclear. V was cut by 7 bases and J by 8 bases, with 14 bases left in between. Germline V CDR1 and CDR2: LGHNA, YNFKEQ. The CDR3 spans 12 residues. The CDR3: CASTPGDGEAFF. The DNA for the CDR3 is TGTGCCAGCACTCCGGGTGATGGAGAAGCTTTCTTT.

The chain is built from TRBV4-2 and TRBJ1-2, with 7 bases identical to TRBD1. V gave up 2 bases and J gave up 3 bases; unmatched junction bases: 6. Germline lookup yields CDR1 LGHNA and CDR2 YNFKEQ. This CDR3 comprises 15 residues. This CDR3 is CASSQQGDSDYGYTF. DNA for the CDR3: TGTGCCAGCAGCCAACAGGGGGACTCTGACTATGGCTACACCTTC.

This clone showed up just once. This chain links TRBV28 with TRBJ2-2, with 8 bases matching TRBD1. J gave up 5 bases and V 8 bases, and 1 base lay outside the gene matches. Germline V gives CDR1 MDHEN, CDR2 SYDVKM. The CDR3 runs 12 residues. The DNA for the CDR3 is TGTGCCAGCGACAGGGGAACCGGGGAGCTGTTTTTT. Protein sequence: CASDRGTGELFF. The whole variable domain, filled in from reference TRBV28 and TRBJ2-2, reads DVKVTQSSRYLVKRTGEKVFLECVQDMDHENMFWYRQDPGLGLRLIYFSYDVKMKEKGDIPEGYSVSREKKERFSLILESASTNQTSMYLCASDRGTGELFFGEGSRLTVL.

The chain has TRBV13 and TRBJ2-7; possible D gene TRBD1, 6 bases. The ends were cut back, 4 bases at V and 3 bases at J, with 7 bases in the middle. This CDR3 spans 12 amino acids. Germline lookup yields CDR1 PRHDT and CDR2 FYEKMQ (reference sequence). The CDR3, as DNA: TGTGCCAGCAGCTCCAGGGGCTACGAGCAGTACTTC. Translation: CASSSRGYEQYF.

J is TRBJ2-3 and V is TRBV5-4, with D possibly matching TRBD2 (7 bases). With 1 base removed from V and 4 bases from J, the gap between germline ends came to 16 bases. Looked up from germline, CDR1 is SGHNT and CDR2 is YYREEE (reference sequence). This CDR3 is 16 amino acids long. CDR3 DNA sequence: TGTGCCAGCAGCTTGCCAGACGGGGGGCTGGCAGATACGCAGTATTTT. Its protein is CASSLPDGGLADTQYF.

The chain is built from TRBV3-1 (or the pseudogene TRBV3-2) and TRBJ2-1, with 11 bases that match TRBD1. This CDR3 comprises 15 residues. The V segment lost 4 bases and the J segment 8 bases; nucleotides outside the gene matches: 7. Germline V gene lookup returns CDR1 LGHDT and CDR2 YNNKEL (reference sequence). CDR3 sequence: CASSLRTGGFDEQFF. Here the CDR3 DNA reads TGTGCCAGCAGCCTCAGGACAGGGGGCTTCGATGAGCAGTTCTTC.

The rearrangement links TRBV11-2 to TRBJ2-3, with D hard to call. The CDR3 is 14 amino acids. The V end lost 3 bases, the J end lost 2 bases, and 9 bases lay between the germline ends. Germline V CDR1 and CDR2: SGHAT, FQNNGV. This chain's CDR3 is CASSFLRATDTQYF. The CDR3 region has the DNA TGTGCCAGCAGCTTTCTGCGAGCCACAGATACGCAGTATTTT.

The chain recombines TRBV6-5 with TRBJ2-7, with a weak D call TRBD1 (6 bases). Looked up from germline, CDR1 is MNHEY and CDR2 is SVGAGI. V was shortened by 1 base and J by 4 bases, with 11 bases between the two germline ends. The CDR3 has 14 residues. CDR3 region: CASSYYMDSYEQYF. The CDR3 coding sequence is TGTGCCAGCAGTTACTACATGGACAGTTACGAGCAGTACTTC.

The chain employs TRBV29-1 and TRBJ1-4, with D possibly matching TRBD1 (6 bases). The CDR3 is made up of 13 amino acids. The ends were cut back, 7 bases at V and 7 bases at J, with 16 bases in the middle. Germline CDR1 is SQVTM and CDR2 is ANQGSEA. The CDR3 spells CSALTGFREKLFF. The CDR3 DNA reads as TGCAGCGCTCTTACAGGGTTTCGTGAAAAACTGTTTTTT.

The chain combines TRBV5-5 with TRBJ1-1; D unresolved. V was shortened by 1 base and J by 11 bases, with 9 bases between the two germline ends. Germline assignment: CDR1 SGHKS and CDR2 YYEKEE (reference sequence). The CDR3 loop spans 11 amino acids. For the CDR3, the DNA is TGTGCCAGCAGCTTGATGTCGGAGGCTTTCTTT. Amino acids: CASSLMSEAFF.

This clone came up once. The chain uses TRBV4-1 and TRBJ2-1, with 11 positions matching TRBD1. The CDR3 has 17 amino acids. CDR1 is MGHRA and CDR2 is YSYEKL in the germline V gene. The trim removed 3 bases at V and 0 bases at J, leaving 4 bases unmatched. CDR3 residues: CASSQTGQGASYNEQFF. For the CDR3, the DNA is TGCGCCAGCAGCCAGACCGGACAGGGGGCCTCCTACAATGAGCAGTTCTTC.